Detailed here is one TCR beta chain. Its antigen remains unknown. Germline V gene data show CDR1 as SGHTA and CDR2 as FQGTGA. The CDR3 covers 14 residues. Trimming took 5 bases from V and 2 from J, leaving 10 bases between them. The PCR made use of 60 Vbeta and 13 Jbeta primers. Data came from immunoSEQ multiplex PCR; TCRdb stores just in-frame clones and leaves some out. The sample carries some 170,000 clones, about four fifths recorded once. Though probably carrying unrecorded immune exposures, donors were nominally healthy at sampling. These data belong to a study of cytomegalovirus exposure and HLA in healthy donors. Study results and caveats: CMV serostatus was the sole immune exposure data available. Most TCR sequences were uncommon, yet certain public TCRs appeared in many donors. Some V segments could not be told apart, so they were left out, TRBV6-2 and TRBV6-3 among them.

The sample was PBMCs. This clonotype originated in a woman aged 18 to 35 in good health and CMV-seropositive. This chain uses TRBV7-3 with TRBJ2-4; D may be TRBD1 (6 bases). CDR3 nucleotides: TGTGCCAGCAGCCTTACAGGGCCCAAAAACATTCAGTACTTC. It is translated as CASSLTGPKNIQYF.